The clone carrying this TCR beta chain was recorded at least ten times. RNA transcripts provided the source from which TCR beta CDR3 regions were amplified. When the TCR CDR3 underwent first-round RT-PCR, the HTBI primer set was used. In TCRdb, the multiplex PCR reads were re-called with MiXCR into one record per CDR3 protein. This repertoire shows 550,000 to 700,000 distinct CDR3 sequences, approximately 14% found once; its top ten account for about 3.9%. This sample stems from a study of T cells in Graves' hyperthyroidism and ophthalmopathy. Germline V CDR1 and CDR2: MRHNA, SNTAGT. The V segment lost 7 bases and the J segment 4 bases; nucleotides outside the gene matches: 15. This CDR3 spans 17 amino acids.

Sequenced input: blood. This chain connects TRBV6-4 to TRBJ1-5, with 8 bases matching TRBD1. The origin of this receptor is a woman between 40 and 55 years old with Graves' ophthalmopathy. CDR3 coding DNA: TGTGCCAGCACCAAGGGACAGGCTTCGGTTGTAAATCAGCCCCAGCATTTT. Protein: CASTKGQASVVNQPQHF.